The TCR beta chain described here comes from a study of early T cells in non-severe SARS-CoV-2 infection. Study information: Sequencing of bulk RNA from unsorted whole blood was done, without chain pairing. Study-level points and caveats: Lookups in VDJdb leaned toward anti-spike CD8 responses and missed private and CD4 specificities.

The germline gives CDR1 SGDLS, CDR2 YYNGEE. Germline trimming cut 3 bases from V and 2 bases from J; bases unmatched to any gene: 5. The CDR3 is 14 amino acids. The library protocol tagged individual cDNA molecules with unique molecular identifiers. TCRdb recomputed calls from the 5' RACE reads with MiXCR, one row per CDR3 protein. The sample carries 15,000 to 25,000 distinct CDR3 sequences, approximately 4.4% recorded once. This clonotype was counted at least ten times. Its antigen is as yet unknown. The TCR comes from an adult who was a healthcare worker with PCR-confirmed SARS-CoV-2 infection or an uninfected control (not recorded which). The sequenced sample was whole blood. This chain uses TRBV9 with TRBJ2-7, with 7 positions matching TRBD1. CDR3 loop: CASSGGTDTYEQYF. CDR3 nucleotides: TGTGCCAGCAGCGGGGGGACAGACACCTACGAGCAGTACTTC. Full variable domain (outside the CDR3, taken from reference TRBV9 and TRBJ2-7): DSGVTQTPKHLITATGQRVTLRCSPRSGDLSVYWYQQSLDQGLQFLIQYYNGEERAKGNILERFSAQQFPDLHSELNLSSLELGDSALYFCASSGGTDTYEQYFGPGTRLTVT.